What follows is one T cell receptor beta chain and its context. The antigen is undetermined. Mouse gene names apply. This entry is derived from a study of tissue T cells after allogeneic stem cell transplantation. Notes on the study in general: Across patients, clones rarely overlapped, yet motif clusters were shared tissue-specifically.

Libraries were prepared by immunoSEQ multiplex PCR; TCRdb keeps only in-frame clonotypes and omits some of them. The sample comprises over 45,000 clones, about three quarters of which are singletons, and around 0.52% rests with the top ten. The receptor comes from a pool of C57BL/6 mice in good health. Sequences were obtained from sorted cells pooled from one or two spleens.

The chain's CDR3 is CASSFDRPSGNTLYF. The DNA read from the CDR3 is TGTGCCAGCAGCTTCGACAGGCCTTCTGGAAATACGCTCTAT. The V and J genes are TRBV3 and TRBJ1-3, with D perhaps matching TRBD1 (6 bases). The read terminates 1 residue before the CDR3 end, so the remaining end is supplied by the germline J gene. Trimming left V 3 bases short and J 0 bases short, with 9 bases between. The germline gives CDR1 SNHLY, CDR2 FYNGKV (reference sequence). The length of the CDR3 is 15 residues.